This TCR beta chain was documented in a study of blood T cell repertoires in COVID-19. Study context: COVID-19 samples, acute and convalescent, were from the United States, Italy and Spain.

The CDR3 spans 19 residues. Trimming removed 3 bases from V and 0 bases from J; junction bases left unmatched: 13. Germline values: CDR1 MGHRA, CDR2 YSYEKL. In the original processing: For nucleated cells, counts were estimated from reference gene primer amplification. The method was immunoSEQ multiplex PCR; TCRdb's version includes in-frame clones alone and lacks a portion of them. V and J calls plus clone size are reproduced from that table; the DNA served to infer D and trimming. The sample yields approximately 290,000 clones, approximately 84% seen once. The Seattle patients, enrolled during active infection, were followed longitudinally.

This chain connects TRBV4-1 to TRBJ2-3; 9 bases align to TRBD2. Sequencing was performed on peripheral blood. The clonotype comes from a person aged 65 to 85 with COVID-19, enrolled during active disease. The CDR3 is CASSQGLTGTSHSTDTQYF. As DNA, the CDR3 is TGCGCCAGCAGCCAGGGACTTACCGGGACTAGCCATAGCACAGATACGCAGTATTTT.